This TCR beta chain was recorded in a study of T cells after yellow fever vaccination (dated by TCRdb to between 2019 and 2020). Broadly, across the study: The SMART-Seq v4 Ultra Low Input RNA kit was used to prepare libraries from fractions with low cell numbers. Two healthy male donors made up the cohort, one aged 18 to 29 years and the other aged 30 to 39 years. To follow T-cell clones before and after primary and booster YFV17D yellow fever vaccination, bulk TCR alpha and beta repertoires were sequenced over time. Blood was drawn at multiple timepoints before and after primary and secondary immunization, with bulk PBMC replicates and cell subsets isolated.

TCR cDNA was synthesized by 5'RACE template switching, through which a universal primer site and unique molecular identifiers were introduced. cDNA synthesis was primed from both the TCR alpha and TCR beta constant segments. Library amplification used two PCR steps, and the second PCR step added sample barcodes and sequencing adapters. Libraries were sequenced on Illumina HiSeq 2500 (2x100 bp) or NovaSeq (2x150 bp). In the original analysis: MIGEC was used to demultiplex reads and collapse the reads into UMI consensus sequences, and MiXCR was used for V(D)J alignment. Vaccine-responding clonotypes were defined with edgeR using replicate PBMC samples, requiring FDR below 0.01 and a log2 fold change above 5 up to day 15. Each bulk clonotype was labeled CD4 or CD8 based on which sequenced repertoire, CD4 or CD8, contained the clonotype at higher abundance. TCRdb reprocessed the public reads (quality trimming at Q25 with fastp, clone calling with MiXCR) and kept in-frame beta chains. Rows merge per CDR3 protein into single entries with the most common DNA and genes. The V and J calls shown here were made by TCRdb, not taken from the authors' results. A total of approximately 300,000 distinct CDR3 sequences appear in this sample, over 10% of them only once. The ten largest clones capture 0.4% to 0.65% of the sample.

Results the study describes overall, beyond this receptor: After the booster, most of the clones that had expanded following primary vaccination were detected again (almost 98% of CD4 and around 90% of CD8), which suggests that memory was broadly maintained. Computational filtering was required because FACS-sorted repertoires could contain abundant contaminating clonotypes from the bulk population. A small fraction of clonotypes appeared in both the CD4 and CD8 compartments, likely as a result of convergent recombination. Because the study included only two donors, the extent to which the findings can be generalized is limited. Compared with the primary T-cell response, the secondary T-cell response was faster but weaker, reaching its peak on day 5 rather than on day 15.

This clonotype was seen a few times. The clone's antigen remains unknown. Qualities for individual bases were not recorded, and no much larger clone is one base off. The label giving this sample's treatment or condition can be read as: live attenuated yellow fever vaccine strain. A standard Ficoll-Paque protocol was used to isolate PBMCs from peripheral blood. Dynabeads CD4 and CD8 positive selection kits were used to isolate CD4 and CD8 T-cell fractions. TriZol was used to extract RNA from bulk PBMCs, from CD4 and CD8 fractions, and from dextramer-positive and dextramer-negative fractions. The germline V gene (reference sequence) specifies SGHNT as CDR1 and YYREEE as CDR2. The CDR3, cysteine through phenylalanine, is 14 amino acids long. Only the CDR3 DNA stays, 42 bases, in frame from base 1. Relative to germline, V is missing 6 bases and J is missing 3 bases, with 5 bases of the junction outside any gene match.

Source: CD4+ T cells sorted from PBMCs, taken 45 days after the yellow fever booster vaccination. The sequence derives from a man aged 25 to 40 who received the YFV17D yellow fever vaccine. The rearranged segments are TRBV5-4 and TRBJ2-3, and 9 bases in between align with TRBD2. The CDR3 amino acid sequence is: CASMVREGTDTQYF. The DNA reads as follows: TGTGCCAGCATGGTGCGGGAGGGGACAGATACGCAGTATTTT.